Below are 26 T cell receptor beta chains sequenced from a single sample in a study of T cells after yellow fever vaccination. TCRdb itself ran the 5' RACE reads through MiXCR, one entry per CDR3 protein. The table lists 350,000 to 550,000 distinct CDR3 sequences, approximately 19% of them singletons. The material sequenced was PBMCs, taken before the yellow fever booster vaccination. The receptors originated from a young man who received the YFV17D yellow fever vaccine.

The chain employs TRBV12-5 and TRBJ2-2; no definite D call. This CDR3 has 16 residues. In germline, CDR1 is LGHNT, CDR2 FRNRAP. Between the trimmed V and J ends, which lost 0 bases and 2 bases, there was a span of 10 bases. CDR3 DNA: TGTGCTAGTGGTTTGGTAGCATGGATAAACACCGGGGAGCTGTTTTTT. This gives the protein CASGLVAWINTGELFF.

V and J are TRBV5-4 and TRBJ2-4; D is possibly TRBD1 or TRBD2 (5 bases each). V lost 4 bases to trimming and J lost 3 bases, with 11 bases between them. CDR1 and CDR2 from the germline V gene are SGHNT and YYREEE (reference sequence). The CDR3 contains 14 residues. This chain's CDR3 is CASSSSGSKNIQYF. The CDR3 DNA sequence: TGTGCCAGCAGCAGCTCAGGGAGCAAAAACATTCAGTACTTC.

V usage is TRBV4-3 and J usage is TRBJ2-3; 7 nucleotides match TRBD2. This CDR3 has 14 amino acids. Looked up from germline, CDR1 is LGHNA and CDR2 is YSLEER. V trimming: 1 base; J trimming: 4 bases; junction bases outside the gene matches: 2. CDR3 nucleotide sequence: TGCGCCAGCAGCCAAGTTCGGGGGGCAGATACGCAGTATTTT. The encoded protein is CASSQVRGADTQYF.

This clonotype turned up a few times. The CDR3 is CAPPPPGVAPYNEQFF. CDR3 bases: TGTGCCCCGCCCCCCCCCGGGGTAGCCCCCTACAATGAGCAGTTCTTC. The genes are TRBV7-2 and TRBJ2-1; TRBD2 might be the D (5 bases). The CDR3 has 16 amino acids. Trimming took off 11 bases at V and 2 bases at J, with 22 bases between the two ends. CDR1 is SGHTA and CDR2 is FQGNSA in the germline V gene.

A few counts support this clonotype. This rearrangement joins TRBV5-1 to TRBJ1-2, with 11 bases matching TRBD1. V trimming: 2 bases; J trimming: 8 bases; junction bases outside the gene matches: 8. The CDR3 has 15 residues. CDR1 and CDR2 (germline): SGHRS, YFSETQ. The DNA for the CDR3 is TGCGCCAGCAGCTTACTCGGACAGGGGGCGGCCGGCTACACCTTC. Amino acids: CASSLLGQGAAGYTF.

In this sample, this clonotype turned up a few times. The rearrangement uses TRBV6-6 and TRBJ2-1; TRBD2 agrees at 11 bases. J gave up 4 bases and V 7 bases, and 3 bases lay outside the gene matches. Germline V lookup: CDR1 MNHNY, CDR2 SVGAGI (reference sequence). The CDR3 is 14 residues long. CDR3 protein: CASMLAGGYNEQFF. CDR3 bases: TGTGCCAGCATGCTAGCGGGGGGTTACAATGAGCAGTTCTTC.

This clonotype was detected a few times. The chain combines TRBV6-5 with TRBJ2-2, with TRBD2 matching 10 bases. The V and J ends lost 7 bases and 6 bases, in that order; junction bases with no gene match: 14. Germline V lookup: CDR1 MNHEY, CDR2 SVGAGI. The length of the CDR3 is 17 residues. In DNA form, the CDR3 reads TGTGCCAGCACCTCACCCTCAGCGGGGGGGCCTCCCGGGGAGCTGTTTTTT. Translated, it gives CASTSPSAGGPPGELFF.

This clonotype showed up just a few times. The chain combines TRBV2 with TRBJ2-5, with 13 nucleotides matching TRBD2. The CDR3 consists of 12 residues. Germline CDR1 and CDR2: SNHLY and FYNNEI. J was trimmed by 14 bases and V by 6 bases; bases with no gene match: 6. CDR3 nucleotides: TGTGCCAGCAGAGGGACTAGCGGGATCCTATACTTC. This sequence encodes CASRGTSGILYF.

The chain carries TRBV11-1 and TRBJ2-2; either TRBD1 or TRBD2 may supply D (5 bases each). CDR3 length equals 11 residues. V gave up 8 bases and J gave up 6 bases, with 7 bases separating them. CDR1 and CDR2 (germline): SGHAT, FQDESV (reference sequence). CDR3 sequence (DNA): TGTGCCAGCGGGGGACCCGGGGAGCTGTTTTTT. The encoded protein is CASGGPGELFF.

The genes are TRBV4-1 and TRBJ2-3, with D tentatively TRBD2 (5 bases). Germline assignment: CDR1 MGHRA and CDR2 YSYEKL. Between the trimmed V and J ends, which lost 3 bases and 4 bases, there was a span of 20 bases. This CDR3 is built from 17 residues. CDR3 amino acids: CASSHLTAGPQPDTQYF. DNA of the CDR3: TGCGCCAGCAGCCATTTGACCGCGGGTCCTCAGCCAGATACGCAGTATTTT.

CDR3 sequence reads: CASRASSRGETQYF. CDR3 sequence (DNA): TGTGCCAGCAGGGCCTCGTCTCGGGGAGAGACCCAGTACTTC. This rearrangement joins TRBV12-3 or TRBV12-4 to TRBJ2-5; tentatively, D is TRBD2 (5 bases). V was shortened by 6 bases and J by 4 bases, with 15 bases between the two germline ends. The CDR3 loop spans 14 amino acids.

A few counts support this clonotype. The V gene is TRBV7-3, the J gene TRBJ2-7; weak D call: TRBD2 (7 bases). Germline V gives CDR1 SGHTA, CDR2 FQGTGA. V dropped 3 bases and J dropped 0 bases, with 15 bases sitting between them. The CDR3 totals 16 residues. CDR3 residues: CASSLLGGGNSYEQYF. The DNA of the CDR3 is TGTGCCAGCAGCTTGCTGGGAGGGGGGAACTCCTACGAGCAGTACTTC.

The chain employs TRBV24-1 and TRBJ2-1; unclear D gene. V was clipped by 7 bases and J by 7 bases, with 16 bases between them. There are 14 residues in the CDR3. CDR1 and CDR2 (germline): KGHDR, SFDVKD. CDR3 residues: CATRAGHAGNEQFF. The CDR3 coding sequence is TGTGCCACCAGAGCTGGTCACGCTGGGAATGAGCAGTTCTTC.

In its sample, this clonotype was seen a few times. CDR3 in amino acids: CASSQGGRPYEQYF. CDR3 bases: TGTGCCAGCAGCCAGGGGGGGCGCCCCTACGAGCAGTACTTC. The chain links TRBV7-6 to TRBJ2-7; tentatively, D is TRBD1 or TRBD2 (7 bases each). The CDR3 consists of 14 residues. V lost 5 bases and J 2 bases, leaving 13 bases between the germline ends. In germline, CDR1 is SGHVS, CDR2 FNYEAQ. The whole variable domain, filled in from reference TRBV7-6 and TRBJ2-7, reads GAGVSQSPRYKVTKRGQDVALRCDPISGHVSLYWYRQALGQGPEFLTYFNYEAQQDKSGLPNDRFSAERPEGSISTLTIQRTEQRDSAMYRCASSQGGRPYEQYFGPGTRLTVT.

This clonotype was detected a few times. The chain combines TRBV7-6 with TRBJ2-1; no clear D. The CDR3 runs 14 residues. The V end lost 1 base, the J end lost 7 bases, and 11 bases lay between the germline ends. Germline V gene sequence: CDR1 SGHVS, CDR2 FNYEAQ. CDR3 nucleotide sequence: TGTGCCAGCAGCTTAGTGGGGTCCTCGAATGAGCAGTTCTTC. Translated, it gives CASSLVGSSNEQFF.

This clonotype was seen only a few times. The chain joins TRBV12-3 or TRBV12-4 to TRBJ2-3; the D is unclear. This CDR3 comprises 12 residues. V dropped 3 bases and J dropped 6 bases, with 7 bases sitting between them. In DNA form, the CDR3 reads TGTGCCAGCAGTTTTGTGGCGGATACGCAGTATTTT. This encodes CASSFVADTQYF.

The genes are TRBV6-2 or TRBV6-3 and TRBJ2-7, with D maybe TRBD2 (5 bases). The CDR3 runs 14 residues. V lost 6 bases and J 4 bases, leaving 16 bases between the germline ends. Per germline, CDR1 MNHEY and CDR2 SVGEGT. The CDR3 sequence: CASSSHPDYYEQYV. As DNA, the CDR3 is TGTGCCAGCAGCTCCCACCCAGACTATTACGAGCAGTACGTC.

This clonotype was observed a few times. The chain uses TRBV20-1 and TRBJ1-6; tentatively, D is TRBD1 (5 bases). CDR1 is DFQATT and CDR2 is SNEGSKA in the germline V gene (reference sequence). The CDR3 totals 15 residues. V lost 6 bases and J 0 bases, leaving 12 bases between the germline ends. The CDR3 DNA reads TGCAGTGCGGCGGGAGGGGCCTCCTATAATTCACCCCTCCACTTT. This translates into CSAAGGASYNSPLHF.

This clonotype was counted between two and nine times. The chain has TRBV3-1 and TRBJ1-1, with D possibly matching TRBD1 (5 bases). V lost 6 bases to trimming and J lost 1 base, with 12 bases between them. Germline-derived CDR1 and CDR2 are LGHDT and YNNKEL (reference sequence). The CDR3 is 14 residues long. The CDR3 loop is CASRGPGENTEAFF. The CDR3 DNA is TGTGCCAGCAGGGGGCCGGGGGAGAACACTGAAGCTTTCTTT.

There are a few counts of this clonotype. The chain links TRBV6-2 or TRBV6-3 to TRBJ2-2; tentatively, D is TRBD2 (5 bases). The germline V gene has CDR1 MNHEY and CDR2 SVGEGT. Trimming took off 4 bases at V and 4 bases at J, with 10 bases between the two ends. The CDR3 is made up of 14 amino acids. The CDR3 DNA follows: TGTGCCAGCAGTTCGGCGGCGGGCACCGGGGAGCTGTTTTTT. The encoded protein is CASSSAAGTGELFF.

This clonotype was recorded a few times. CDR3 DNA sequence: TGTGCCAGCAGTCCTACTAGCGGGGGGAGGGATACGCAGTATTTT. Protein product: CASSPTSGGRDTQYF. The V call is TRBV12-3 or TRBV12-4, the J call TRBJ2-3; 12 nucleotides agree with TRBD2. Trimming cost V 5 bases and J 6 bases; bases outside gene matches: 6. The CDR3 contains 15 residues.

In this sample, this clonotype turned up a few times. This chain uses TRBV9 with TRBJ2-3; D is ambiguous. Trimming took 4 bases from V and 5 from J, leaving 11 bases between them. Germline V lookup: CDR1 SGDLS, CDR2 YYNGEE. The CDR3 contains 13 residues. The CDR3 DNA follows: TGTGCCAGCAGCCAAGACGCTGTAGATACGCAGTATTTT. Translation: CASSQDAVDTQYF.

CDR3 residues: CASSGDSLEQYF. CDR3 DNA: TGTGCCAGCAGCGGGGACAGCCTCGAGCAGTACTTC. This chain uses TRBV13 with TRBJ2-7, with 7 bases identical to TRBD1. CDR1 and CDR2 (germline): PRHDT, FYEKMQ (reference sequence). The CDR3 is 12 residues long. The V segment lost 5 bases and the J segment 6 bases; nucleotides outside the gene matches: 4.

This clonotype was detected only a few times. V and J are TRBV7-2 and TRBJ2-7; tentative D call: TRBD1 (5 bases). CDR3 length: 14 amino acids. The germline CDR1 and CDR2 sequences are SGHTA and FQGNSA. Trimming left V 2 bases short and J 5 bases short, with 13 bases between. In DNA form, the CDR3 reads TGTGCCAGCAGCTTAAATTTGGACAACCACGAGCAGTACTTC. The encoded protein is CASSLNLDNHEQYF.

The genes are TRBV20-1 and TRBJ1-2; 8 bases are a match to TRBD1. Germline CDR1 is DFQATT and CDR2 is SNEGSKA (reference sequence). The V gene end was trimmed by 0 bases and the J gene end by 8 bases; junction bases not matched to a gene: 11. The CDR3 is 15 amino acids. CDR3 nucleotide sequence: TGCAGTGCTAGAGACTCCGGGACAGGCAATCTGGGCTACACCTTC. This sequence encodes CSARDSGTGNLGYTF.

This clonotype was observed a handful of times. The chain couples TRBV6-2 or TRBV6-3 to TRBJ2-7; no clear D gene. CDR3 size: 11 residues. Trimming left V 3 bases short and J 5 bases short, with 5 bases between. CDR1 and CDR2 from the germline V gene are MNHEY and SVGEGT. CDR3: CASSYYNEQYV. Written as DNA, the CDR3 is TGTGCCAGCAGTTATTATAACGAGCAGTACGTC.